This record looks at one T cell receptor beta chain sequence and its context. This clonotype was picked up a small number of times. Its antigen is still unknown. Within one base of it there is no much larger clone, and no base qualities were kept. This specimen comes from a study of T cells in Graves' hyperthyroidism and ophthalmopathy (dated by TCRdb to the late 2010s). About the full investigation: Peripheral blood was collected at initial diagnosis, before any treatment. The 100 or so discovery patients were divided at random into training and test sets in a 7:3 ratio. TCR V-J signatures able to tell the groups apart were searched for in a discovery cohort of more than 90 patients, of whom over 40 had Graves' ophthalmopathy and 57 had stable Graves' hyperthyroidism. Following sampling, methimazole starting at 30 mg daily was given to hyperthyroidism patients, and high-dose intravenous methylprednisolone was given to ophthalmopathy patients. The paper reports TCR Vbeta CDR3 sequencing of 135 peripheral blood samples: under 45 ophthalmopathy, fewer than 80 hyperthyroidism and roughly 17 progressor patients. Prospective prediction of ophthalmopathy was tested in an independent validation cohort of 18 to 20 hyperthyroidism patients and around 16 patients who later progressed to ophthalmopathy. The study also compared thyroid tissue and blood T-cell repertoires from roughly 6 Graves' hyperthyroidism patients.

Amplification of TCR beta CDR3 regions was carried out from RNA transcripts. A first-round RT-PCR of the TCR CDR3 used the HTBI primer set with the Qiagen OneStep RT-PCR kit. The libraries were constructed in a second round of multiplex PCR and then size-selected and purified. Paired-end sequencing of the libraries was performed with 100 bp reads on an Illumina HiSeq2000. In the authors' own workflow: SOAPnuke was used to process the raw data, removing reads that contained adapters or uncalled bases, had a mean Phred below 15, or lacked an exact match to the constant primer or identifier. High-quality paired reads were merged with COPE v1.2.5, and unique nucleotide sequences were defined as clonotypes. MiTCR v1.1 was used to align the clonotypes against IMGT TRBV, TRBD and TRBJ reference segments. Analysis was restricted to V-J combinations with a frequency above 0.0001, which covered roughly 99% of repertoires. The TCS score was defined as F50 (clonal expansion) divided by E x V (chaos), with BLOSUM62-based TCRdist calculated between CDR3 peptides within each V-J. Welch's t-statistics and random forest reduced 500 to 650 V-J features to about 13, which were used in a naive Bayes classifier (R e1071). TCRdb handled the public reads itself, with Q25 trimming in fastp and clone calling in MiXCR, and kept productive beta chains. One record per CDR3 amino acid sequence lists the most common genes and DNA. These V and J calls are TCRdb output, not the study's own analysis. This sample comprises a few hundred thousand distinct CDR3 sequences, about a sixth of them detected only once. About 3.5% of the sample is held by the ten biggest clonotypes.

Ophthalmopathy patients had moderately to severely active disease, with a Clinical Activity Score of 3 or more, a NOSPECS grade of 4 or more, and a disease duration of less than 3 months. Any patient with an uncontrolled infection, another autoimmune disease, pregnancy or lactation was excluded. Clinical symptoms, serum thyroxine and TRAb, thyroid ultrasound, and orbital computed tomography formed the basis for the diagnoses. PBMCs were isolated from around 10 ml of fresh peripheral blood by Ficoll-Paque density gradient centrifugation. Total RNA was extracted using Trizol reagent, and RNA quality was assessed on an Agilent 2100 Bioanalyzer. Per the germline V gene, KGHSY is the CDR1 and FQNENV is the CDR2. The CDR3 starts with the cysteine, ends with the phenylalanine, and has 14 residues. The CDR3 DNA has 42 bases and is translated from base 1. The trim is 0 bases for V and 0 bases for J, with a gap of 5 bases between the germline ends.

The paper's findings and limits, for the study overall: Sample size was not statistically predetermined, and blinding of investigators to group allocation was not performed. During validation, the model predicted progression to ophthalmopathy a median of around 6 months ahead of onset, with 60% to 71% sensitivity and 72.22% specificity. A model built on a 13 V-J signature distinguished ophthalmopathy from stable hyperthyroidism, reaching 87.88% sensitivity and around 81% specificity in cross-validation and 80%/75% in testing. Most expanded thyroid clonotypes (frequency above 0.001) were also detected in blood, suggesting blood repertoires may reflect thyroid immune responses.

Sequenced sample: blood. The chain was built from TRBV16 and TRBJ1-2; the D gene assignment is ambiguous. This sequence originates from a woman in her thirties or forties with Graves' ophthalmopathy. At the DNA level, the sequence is TGTGCCAGCAGCCAATCGTGGGCTAACTATGGCTACACCTTC. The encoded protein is CASSQSWANYGYTF.